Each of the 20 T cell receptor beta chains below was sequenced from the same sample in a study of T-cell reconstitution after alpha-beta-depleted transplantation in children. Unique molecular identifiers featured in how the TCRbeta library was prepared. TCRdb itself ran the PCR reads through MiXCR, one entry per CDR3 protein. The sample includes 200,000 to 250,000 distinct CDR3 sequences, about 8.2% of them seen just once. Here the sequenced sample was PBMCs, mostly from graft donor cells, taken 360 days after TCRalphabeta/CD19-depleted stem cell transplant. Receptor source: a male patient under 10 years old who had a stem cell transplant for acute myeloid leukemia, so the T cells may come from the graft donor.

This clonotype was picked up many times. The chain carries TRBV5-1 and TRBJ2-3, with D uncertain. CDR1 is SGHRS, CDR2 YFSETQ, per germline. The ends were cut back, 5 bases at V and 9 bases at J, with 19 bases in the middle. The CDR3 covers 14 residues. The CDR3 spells CASSPPERPSTQYF. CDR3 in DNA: TGCGCCAGCAGTCCACCCGAACGACCCTCGACGCAGTATTTT.

CDR3 DNA sequence: TGTGCCAGCAGCCCGGACAGGGAGAAAGAGACCCAGTACTTC. Translating it yields CASSPDREKETQYF. The chain recombines TRBV7-9 with TRBJ2-5, with TRBD1 matching over 8 bases. V lost 5 bases to trimming and J lost 3 bases; unmatched junction nucleotides: 5. The CDR3 has 14 residues. Germline lookup yields CDR1 SEHNR and CDR2 FQNEAQ (reference sequence). Full variable domain (outside the CDR3, taken from reference TRBV7-9 and TRBJ2-5): DTGVSQNPRHKITKRGQNVTFRCDPISEHNRLYWYRQTLGQGPEFLTYFQNEAQLEKSRLLSDRFSAERPKGSFSTLEIQRTEQGDSAMYLCASSPDREKETQYFGPGTRLLVL.

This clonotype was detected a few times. The CDR3 sequence is CASSWDSRSEQYV. CDR3 in DNA: TGCGCCAGCAGCTGGGACTCAAGAAGCGAGCAGTACGTC. J is TRBJ2-7 and V is TRBV5-1; possibly TRBD2 for D (6 bases). Germline-derived CDR1 and CDR2 are SGHRS and YFSETQ. Trimming cost V 3 bases and J 6 bases, with 13 bases left between them. The CDR3 is 13 residues long.

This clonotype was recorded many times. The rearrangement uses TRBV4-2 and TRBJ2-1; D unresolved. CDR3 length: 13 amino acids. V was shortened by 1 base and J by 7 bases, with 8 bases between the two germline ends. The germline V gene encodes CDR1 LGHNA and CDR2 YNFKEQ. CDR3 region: CASSQVLWNEQFF. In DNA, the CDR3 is TGTGCCAGCAGCCAAGTTTTGTGGAATGAGCAGTTCTTC.

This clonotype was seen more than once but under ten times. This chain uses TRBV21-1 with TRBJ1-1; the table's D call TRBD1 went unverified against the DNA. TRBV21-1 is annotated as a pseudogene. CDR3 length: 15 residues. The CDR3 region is CASSKKLQGADEAFF. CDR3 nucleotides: TGTGCCAGCAGCAAAAAGTTACAGGGGGCAGATGAAGCTTTCTTT.

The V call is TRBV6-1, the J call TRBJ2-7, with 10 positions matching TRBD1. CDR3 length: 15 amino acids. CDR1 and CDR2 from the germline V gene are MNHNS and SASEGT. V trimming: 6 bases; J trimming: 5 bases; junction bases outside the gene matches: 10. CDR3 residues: CASRLMTGGIDEQYF. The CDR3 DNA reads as TGTGCCAGCAGACTCATGACAGGGGGCATCGACGAGCAGTACTTC.

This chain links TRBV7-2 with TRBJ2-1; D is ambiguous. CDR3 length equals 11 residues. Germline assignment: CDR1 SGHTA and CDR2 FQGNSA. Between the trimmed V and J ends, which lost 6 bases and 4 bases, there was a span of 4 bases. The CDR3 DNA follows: TGTGCCAGCAGAAGTTACAATGAGCAGTTCTTC. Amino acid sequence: CASRSYNEQFF.

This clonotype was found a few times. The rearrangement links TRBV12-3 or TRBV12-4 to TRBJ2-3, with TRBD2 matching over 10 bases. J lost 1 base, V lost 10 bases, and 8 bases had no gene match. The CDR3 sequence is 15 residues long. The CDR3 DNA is TGTGCCATACTAGGAGCGGGAGGGCGCACAGATACGCAGTATTTT. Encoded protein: CAILGAGGRTDTQYF.

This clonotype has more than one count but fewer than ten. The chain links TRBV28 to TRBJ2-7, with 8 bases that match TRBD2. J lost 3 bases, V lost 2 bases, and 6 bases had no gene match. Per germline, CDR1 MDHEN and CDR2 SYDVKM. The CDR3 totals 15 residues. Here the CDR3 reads CASSLGGRNLYEQYV. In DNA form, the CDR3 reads TGTGCCAGCAGTTTAGGCGGGAGGAACCTCTACGAGCAGTACGTC.

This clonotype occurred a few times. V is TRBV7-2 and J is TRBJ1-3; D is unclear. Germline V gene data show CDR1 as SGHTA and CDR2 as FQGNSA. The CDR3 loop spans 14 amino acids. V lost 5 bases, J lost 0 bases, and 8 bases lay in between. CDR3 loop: CASSPRDSGNTIYF. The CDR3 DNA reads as TGTGCCAGCAGCCCCCGAGACTCTGGAAACACCATATATTTT.

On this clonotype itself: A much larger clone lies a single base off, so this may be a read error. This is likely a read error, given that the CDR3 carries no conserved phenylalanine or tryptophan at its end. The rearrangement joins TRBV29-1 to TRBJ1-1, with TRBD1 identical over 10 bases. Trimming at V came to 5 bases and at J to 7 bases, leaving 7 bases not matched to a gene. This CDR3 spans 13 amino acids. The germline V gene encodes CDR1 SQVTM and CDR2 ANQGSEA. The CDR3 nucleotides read TGCAGCGTTACGGGGGACAGGGGACTTGAAGCTTTCTGT. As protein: CSVTGDRGLEAFC.

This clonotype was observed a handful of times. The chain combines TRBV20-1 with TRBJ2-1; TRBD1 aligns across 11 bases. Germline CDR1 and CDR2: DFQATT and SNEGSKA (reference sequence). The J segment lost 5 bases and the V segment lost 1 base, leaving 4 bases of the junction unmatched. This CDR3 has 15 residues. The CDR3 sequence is CSARGDRGGHNEQFF. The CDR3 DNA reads TGCAGTGCTAGAGGGGACAGGGGGGGCCACAATGAGCAGTTCTTC.

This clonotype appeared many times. As DNA, the CDR3 is TGTGCCAGCAGTTTATGGGCTAGCGGGGGGGCCGAAGAGACCCAGTACTTC. Amino acids: CASSLWASGGAEETQYF. The chain uses TRBV28 and TRBJ2-5, with 12 nucleotides matching TRBD2. CDR3 length equals 17 residues. Germline V lookup: CDR1 MDHEN, CDR2 SYDVKM. V trimming: 0 bases; J trimming: 3 bases; junction bases outside the gene matches: 5.

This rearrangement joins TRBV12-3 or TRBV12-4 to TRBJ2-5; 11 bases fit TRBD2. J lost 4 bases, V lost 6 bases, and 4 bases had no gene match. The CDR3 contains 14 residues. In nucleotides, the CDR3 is TGTGCCAGCAGGAAGGGGACTAGCGGAGAGACCCAGTACTTC. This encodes CASRKGTSGETQYF.

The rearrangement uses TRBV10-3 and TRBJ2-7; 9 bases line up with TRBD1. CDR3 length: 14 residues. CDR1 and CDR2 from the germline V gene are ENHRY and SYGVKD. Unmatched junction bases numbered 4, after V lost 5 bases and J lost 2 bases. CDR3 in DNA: TGTGCCATCAGTCATACAGGGGGCCCCTACGAGCAGTACGTC. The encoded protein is CAISHTGGPYEQYV.

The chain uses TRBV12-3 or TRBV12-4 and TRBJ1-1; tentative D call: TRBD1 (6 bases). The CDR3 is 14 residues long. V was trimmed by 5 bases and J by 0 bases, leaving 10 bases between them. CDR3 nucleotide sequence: TGTGCCAGCAGTCGGACAGTAATGAACACTGAAGCTTTCTTT. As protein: CASSRTVMNTEAFF.

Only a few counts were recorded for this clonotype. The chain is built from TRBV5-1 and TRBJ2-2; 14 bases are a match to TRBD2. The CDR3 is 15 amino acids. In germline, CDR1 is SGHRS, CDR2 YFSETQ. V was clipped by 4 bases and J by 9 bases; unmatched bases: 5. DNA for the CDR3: TGCGCCAGCAGCGGACTAGCGGGAGGAGGCCGGGAGCTGTTTTTT. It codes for CASSGLAGGGRELFF.

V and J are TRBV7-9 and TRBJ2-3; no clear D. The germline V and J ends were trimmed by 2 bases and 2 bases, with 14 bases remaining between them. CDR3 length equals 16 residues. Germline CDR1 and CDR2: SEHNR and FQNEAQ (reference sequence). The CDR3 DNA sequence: TGTGCCAGCAGCTTATTAATTAGGGCAGACACAGATACGCAGTATTTT. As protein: CASSLLIRADTDTQYF. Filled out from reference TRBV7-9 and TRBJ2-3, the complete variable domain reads DTGVSQNPRHKITKRGQNVTFRCDPISEHNRLYWYRQTLGQGPEFLTYFQNEAQLEKSRLLSDRFSAERPKGSFSTLEIQRTEQGDSAMYLCASSLLIRADTDTQYFGPGTRLTVL.

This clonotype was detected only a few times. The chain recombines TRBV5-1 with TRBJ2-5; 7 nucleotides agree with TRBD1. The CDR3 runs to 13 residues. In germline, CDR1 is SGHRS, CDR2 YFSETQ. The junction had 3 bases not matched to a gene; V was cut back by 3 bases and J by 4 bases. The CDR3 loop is CASSSGGAETQYF. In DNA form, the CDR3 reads TGCGCCAGCAGCTCAGGGGGTGCAGAGACCCAGTACTTC.

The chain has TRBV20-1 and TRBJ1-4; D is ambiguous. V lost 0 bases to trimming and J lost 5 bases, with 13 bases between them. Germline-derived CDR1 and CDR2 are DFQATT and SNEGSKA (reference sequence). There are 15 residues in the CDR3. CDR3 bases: TGCAGTGCTAGAGATCCCCGGTTGGCCAATGAAAAACTGTTTTTT. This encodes CSARDPRLANEKLFF.